A single sample gave rise to the 26 T cell receptor beta chains below, sequenced in a study of post-analysis software for immune sequencing data. TCR beta libraries were prepared from cDNA with unique molecular identifiers. In TCRdb, the PCR reads were re-called with MiXCR into one record per CDR3 protein. The sample has around 710,000 distinct CDR3 sequences, 40% to 55% seen once. Findings of the study overall: Higher frequency in patients than in controls was seen for about five TRBV segments, with TRBV5-6, TRBV5-1 and TRBV20-1 among them.

These receptors are not linked to any known antigen. The source material was blood. These TCRs come from a girl aged 5-17 years with multiple sclerosis.

The DNA of the CDR3 is TGTGCCAGCAGCCGGACAGGGGGTCTGCCCGAGCAGTACTTC. Translating gives CASSRTGGLPEQYF. J is TRBJ2-5 and V is TRBV7-9, with 10 bases fitting TRBD1. The better agreement between TRBJ2-7 and the DNA end casts doubt on the J call. Germline V CDR1 and CDR2: SEHNR, FQNEAQ (reference sequence). The CDR3 length is 14 residues.

With respect to this clonotype: The junction departs from germline at one end; a sequencing error may be responsible. In DNA, the CDR3 is TGCGCCAGCAGCCCCGGACAGGGAAGTTTTGGCTACACCTTC. Translating it yields CASSPGQGSFGYTF. The gene calls are TRBV5-6 and TRBJ1-2, with 8 bases lining up with TRBD1. The CDR3 has 14 amino acids. The germline V gene has CDR1 SGHDT and CDR2 YYEEEE.

The CDR3 DNA sequence: TGCAGTGCTACTGACGACGGGGTCGCTCAGATTTATGGCTACACCTTC. Protein product: CSATDDGVAQIYGYTF. This rearrangement joins TRBV20-1 to TRBJ1-2; D gene uncertain. Germline V gene lookup returns CDR1 DFQATT and CDR2 SNEGSKA (reference sequence). Between the trimmed V and J ends, which lost 4 bases and 5 bases, there was a span of 23 bases. The CDR3 sequence is 16 residues long.

V usage is TRBV6-5 and J usage is TRBJ2-1; 8 positions agree with TRBD1. J lost 0 bases, V lost 2 bases, and 3 bases had no gene match. This CDR3 spans 16 amino acids. From germline, CDR1 is MNHEY and CDR2 SVGAGI. CDR3 bases: TGTGCCAGCAGTTACGAGACAGGGGCCTCCTACAATGAGCAGTTCTTC. Its translation is CASSYETGASYNEQFF.

The chain has TRBV6-1 and TRBJ2-7; D possibly corresponds to TRBD1 (6 bases). V shed 1 base and J shed 0 bases, with 10 bases lying between them. This CDR3 region has 15 residues. The germline V gene has CDR1 MNHNS and CDR2 SASEGT. CDR3 sequence reads: CASSEGQESSYEQYF. The CDR3 nucleotides are TGTGCCAGCAGTGAAGGACAGGAGAGCTCCTACGAGCAGTACTTC.

This clonotype has only one observation. The DNA of the CDR3 is TGTGCCAGCAGTTACGGATCTAGCGGGAGGCCGCGAAACAATGAGCAGTTCTTC. Residues: CASSYGSSGRPRNNEQFF. V is TRBV6-5 and J is TRBJ2-1; TRBD2 matches 11 bases. The CDR3 spans 18 residues. V shed 2 bases, J shed 5 bases, and the junction held 11 bases outside the gene matches. Looked up from germline, CDR1 is MNHEY and CDR2 is SVGAGI.

A remark on this clonotype: Germline is not matched at one junction end, which may reflect a read error. The chain has TRBV24-1 and TRBJ2-3, with 8 bases matching TRBD2. The CDR3 runs 15 residues. Germline V CDR1 and CDR2: KGHDR, SFDVKD. The CDR3 sequence is CATGESSGSPDTQYF. DNA of the CDR3: TGTGCCACCGGTGAATCCAGCGGGAGCCCAGATACGCAGTATTTT.

A few counts support this clonotype. The CDR3 loop is CASSPGDILVNYEQYF. The DNA of the CDR3 is TGTGCCAGCAGCCCGGGGGACATTTTAGTCAACTACGAGCAGTACTTC. The chain has TRBV5-6 and TRBJ2-7, with D perhaps given as TRBD1 or TRBD2 (6 bases each). V dropped 4 bases and J dropped 3 bases, with 20 bases sitting between them. The CDR3 covers 16 residues. Germline V gene sequence: CDR1 SGHDT, CDR2 YYEEEE.

This sequence joins TRBV7-2 and TRBJ2-1, with TRBD2 identical over 7 bases. This CDR3 comprises 19 residues. CDR1 and CDR2 (germline): SGHTA, FQGNSA. Unmatched junction bases numbered 15, after V lost 4 bases and J lost 0 bases. The CDR3 loop reads CASSSPKHGGGSSYNEQFF. CDR3 DNA: TGTGCCAGCAGCTCACCCAAGCATGGAGGCGGGAGCTCCTACAATGAGCAGTTCTTC.

The V call is TRBV6-6, the J call TRBJ2-4, with TRBD2 as a possible D gene (5 bases). The J call may be wrong; the DNA end is better matched by TRBJ2-7. Germline lookup yields CDR1 MNHNY and CDR2 SVGAGI (reference sequence). The length of the CDR3 is 15 residues. CDR3 in DNA: TGTGCCAGCAGACTCACTAGTGCGGCGACCTACGAGCAGTACTTC. It translates to CASRLTSAATYEQYF.

This clonotype was picked up a small number of times. The chain couples TRBV20-1 to TRBJ2-7, with D perhaps matching TRBD2 (5 bases). Germline lookup yields CDR1 DFQATT and CDR2 SNEGSKA (reference sequence). The CDR3 contains 16 residues. V was cut by 3 bases and J by 4 bases, with 22 bases left in between. The CDR3: CSARAGFETYSYEQYF. The DNA for the CDR3 is TGCAGTGCTAGGGCGGGTTTCGAAACTTACTCATACGAGCAGTACTTC.

This clonotype appeared a few times. The rearrangement uses TRBV29-1 and TRBJ2-7; D not resolved. The CDR3 runs 11 residues. Germline-derived CDR1 and CDR2 are SQVTM and ANQGSEA. Between the trimmed V and J ends, which lost 4 bases and 5 bases, there was a span of 9 bases. The CDR3 DNA is TGCAGCGTTGCACAGCTCGACGAGCAGTACTTC. This translates into CSVAQLDEQYF.

This clonotype was seen a handful of times. This chain uses TRBV5-1 with TRBJ2-3; 10 bases align to TRBD1. Germline lookup yields CDR1 SGHRS and CDR2 YFSETQ. The ends lost 1 base at V and 4 bases at J; junction bases unmatched: 6. CDR3 length: 16 amino acids. The DNA for the CDR3 is TGCGCCAGCAGCTTGAAGGCCGGACAGGGGGCAGATACGCAGTATTTT. Translation: CASSLKAGQGADTQYF. Full variable domain (outside the CDR3, taken from reference TRBV5-1 and TRBJ2-3): KAGVTQTPRYLIKTRGQQVTLSCSPISGHRSVSWYQQTPGQGLQFLFEYFSETQRNKGNFPGRFSGRQFSNSRSEMNVSTLELGDSALYLCASSLKAGQGADTQYFGPGTRLTVL.

This chain uses TRBV11-3 with TRBJ2-1; 8 bases line up with TRBD2. The germline V gene encodes CDR1 SGHNT and CDR2 YENEEA. This CDR3 is 17 amino acids long. V lost 4 bases, J lost 8 bases, and 16 bases stayed unmatched. CDR3 DNA: TGTGCCAGCAGCTCCCCGGGGGGGCGGGGAATACCGGATGAGCAGTTCTTC. This codes for CASSSPGGRGIPDEQFF.

The rearrangement links TRBV20-1 to TRBJ2-5; possible D gene TRBD2, 6 bases. Looked up from germline, CDR1 is DFQATT and CDR2 is SNEGSKA (reference sequence). V was pared by 5 bases and J by 0 bases, with 13 bases between. The CDR3 consists of 14 residues. The CDR3 sequence: CSAQPTSHQETQYF. The CDR3 bases are TGCAGTGCTCAGCCTACTAGCCACCAAGAGACCCAGTACTTC.

The CDR3 DNA is TGCAGCGCCCACAGGGGCGGCTATGGCTACACCTTC. Translated, it gives CSAHRGGYGYTF. V and J are TRBV29-1 and TRBJ1-2; TRBD1 agrees at 7 bases. The V gene's germline CDR1 is SQVTM and CDR2 ANQGSEA. V trimming: 7 bases; J trimming: 4 bases; junction bases outside the gene matches: 6. The CDR3 is made up of 12 amino acids.

This clonotype has just one count. The chain couples TRBV7-2 to TRBJ1-2, with a tentative D call TRBD1 (5 bases). Germline V gene sequence: CDR1 SGHTA, CDR2 FQGNSA. Trimming took off 3 bases at V and 6 bases at J, with 14 bases between the two ends. The CDR3 consists of 14 residues. As DNA, the CDR3 is TGTGCCAGCAGCTTTGGGTTCGGAGGGGATGGCTACACCTTC. Translation gives CASSFGFGGDGYTF.

This chain uses TRBV11-3 with TRBJ1-4; TRBD1 might be the D (6 bases). The germline gives CDR1 SGHNT, CDR2 YENEEA. V lost 5 bases and J 8 bases, leaving 12 bases between the germline ends. The CDR3 has 13 amino acids. DNA for the CDR3: TGTGCCAGCAGCCGAGGGACACAGGAAAAACTGTTTTTT. It is translated as CASSRGTQEKLFF.

This chain connects TRBV2 to TRBJ2-5, with 9 bases aligning to TRBD2. Germline assignment: CDR1 SNHLY and CDR2 FYNNEI. V lost 2 bases to trimming and J lost 5 bases; unmatched junction nucleotides: 9. CDR3 size: 16 residues. CDR3 sequence: CASSERTSGYLETQYF. In DNA, the CDR3 is TGTGCCAGCAGTGAAAGAACTAGCGGGTATTTGGAGACCCAGTACTTC.

As regards this clonotype: The junction differs from germline at one of its ends, possibly a read error. The V call is TRBV6-5, the J call TRBJ1-1; D call uncertain. Germline loops: CDR1 MNHEY, CDR2 SVGAGI. The CDR3 is 14 residues long. The CDR3 is CASSYSIRNTEAFF. The CDR3 DNA reads TGTGCCAGCAGTTACTCGATTCGGAACACCGAAGCTTTCTTT.

The V gene is TRBV27, the J gene TRBJ2-6, with D tentatively TRBD1 (6 bases). The CDR3 spans 20 residues. Trimming cost V 6 bases and J 1 base, with 25 bases left between them. CDR1 is MNHEY, CDR2 SMNVEV, per germline (reference sequence). The CDR3 sequence: CASRSTGSSEVSSGANVLTF. CDR3 nucleotide sequence: TGTGCCAGCAGGAGCACAGGGAGCTCAGAGGTGTCTTCTGGGGCCAACGTCCTGACTTTC.

This clonotype was seen a handful of times. The rearrangement links TRBV29-1 to TRBJ2-5; TRBD2 matches at 8 bases. The length of the CDR3 is 16 residues. Per the germline V gene, CDR1 is SQVTM and CDR2 is ANQGSEA. V was pared by 6 bases and J by 4 bases, with 16 bases of the junction left unmatched. The CDR3 is CSVLGDSGIHRETQYF. CDR3 in DNA: TGCAGCGTGTTGGGTGATAGCGGGATTCACAGAGAGACCCAGTACTTC.

J is TRBJ2-1 and V is TRBV27; D is undetermined. This CDR3 has 13 amino acids. The V end was cut by 2 bases, the J end by 6 bases, with 8 bases between. Per the germline V gene, CDR1 is MNHEY and CDR2 is SMNVEV (reference sequence). CDR3 in DNA: TGTGCCAGCAGTTTAGCAAAGAGCAATGAGCAGTTCTTC. This gives the protein CASSLAKSNEQFF.

In its sample, this clonotype was seen once. No conserved phenylalanine or tryptophan is present at the end of the CDR3, so a read error is the likely explanation. V is TRBV7-2 and J is TRBJ2-3; 8 bases line up with TRBD2. The V gene's germline CDR1 is SGHTA and CDR2 FQGNSA. V lost 0 bases, J lost 0 bases, and 8 bases stayed unmatched. The CDR3 is 18 residues long. CDR3 DNA sequence: TGTGCCAGCAGCTTAGCGCGGAGCCCGGGGGGGAGCACAGATACGCAGTATTGT. It is translated as CASSLARSPGGSTDTQYC.

This sequence joins TRBV19 and TRBJ2-7, with a weak D call TRBD2 (5 bases). The CDR3 runs to 16 residues. Between the trimmed V and J ends, which lost 3 bases and 0 bases, there was a span of 15 bases. Germline V gene data show CDR1 as LNHDA and CDR2 as SQIVND (reference sequence). The CDR3 is CASSMSILVRSYEQYF. CDR3 coding DNA: TGTGCCAGTAGTATGTCAATACTAGTCCGCTCCTACGAGCAGTACTTC. Supplemented by reference TRBV19 and TRBJ2-7, the full variable domain reads DGGITQSPKYLFRKEGQNVTLSCEQNLNHDAMYWYRQDPGQGLRLIYYSQIVNDFQKGDIAEGYSVSREKKESFPLTVTSAQKNPTAFYLCASSMSILVRSYEQYFGPGTRLTVT.

This clonotype was detected only a few times. The chain has TRBV15 and TRBJ2-1; a weak D match, TRBD2 (6 bases). The V end was cut by 3 bases, the J end by 4 bases, with 13 bases between. The CDR3 loop spans 15 amino acids. Germline CDR1 is LNHNV and CDR2 is YYDKDF (reference sequence). The DNA of the CDR3 is TGTGCCACCAGCAGGGGGAATCTAGCGTACAATGAGCAGTTCTTC. Protein: CATSRGNLAYNEQFF.